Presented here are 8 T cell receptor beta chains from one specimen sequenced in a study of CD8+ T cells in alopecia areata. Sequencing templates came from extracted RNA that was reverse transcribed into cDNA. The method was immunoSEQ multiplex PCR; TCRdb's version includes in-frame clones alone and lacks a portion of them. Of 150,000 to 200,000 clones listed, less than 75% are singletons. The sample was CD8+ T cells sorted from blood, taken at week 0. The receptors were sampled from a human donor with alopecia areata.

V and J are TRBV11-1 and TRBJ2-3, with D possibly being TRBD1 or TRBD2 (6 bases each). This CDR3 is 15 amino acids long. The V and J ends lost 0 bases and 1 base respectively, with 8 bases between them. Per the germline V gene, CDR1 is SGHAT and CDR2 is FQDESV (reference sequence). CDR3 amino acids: CASSLAGGGTDTQYF. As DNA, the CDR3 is TGTGCCAGCAGCTTAGCGGGGGGCGGCACAGATACGCAGTATTTT.

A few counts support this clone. The DNA for the CDR3 is TGTGCCAGCAGCCAAGATGTGGGCCCAAACACCGGGGAGCTGTTTTTT. Translation: CASSQDVGPNTGELFF. The rearrangement uses TRBV14 and TRBJ2-2, with D hard to call. Between the trimmed V and J ends, which lost 0 bases and 2 bases, there was a span of 10 bases. CDR1 is SGHDN, CDR2 FVKESK, per germline. This CDR3 spans 16 amino acids. The full variable domain, completed using reference TRBV14 and TRBJ2-2, is EAGVTQFPSHSVIEKGQTVTLRCDPISGHDNLYWYRRVMGKEIKFLLHFVKESKQDESGMPNNRFLAERTGGTYSTLKVQPAELEDSGVYFCASSQDVGPNTGELFFGEGSRLTVL.

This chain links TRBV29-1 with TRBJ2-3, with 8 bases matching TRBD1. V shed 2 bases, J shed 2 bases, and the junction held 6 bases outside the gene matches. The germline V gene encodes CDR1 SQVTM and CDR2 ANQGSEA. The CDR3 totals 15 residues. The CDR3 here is CSVEKRQGNTDTQYF. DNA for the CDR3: TGCAGCGTTGAAAAAAGACAGGGGAACACAGATACGCAGTATTTT.

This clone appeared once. The CDR3 nucleotides read TGCGCCAGCAGCCTAATCACCCCGACGGATGGCTACACCTTC. It translates to CASSLITPTDGYTF. The chain employs TRBV5-1 and TRBJ1-2; D is undetermined. The germline gives CDR1 SGHRS, CDR2 YFSETQ. The CDR3 spans 14 residues. With 4 bases removed from V and 6 bases from J, the gap between germline ends came to 16 bases.

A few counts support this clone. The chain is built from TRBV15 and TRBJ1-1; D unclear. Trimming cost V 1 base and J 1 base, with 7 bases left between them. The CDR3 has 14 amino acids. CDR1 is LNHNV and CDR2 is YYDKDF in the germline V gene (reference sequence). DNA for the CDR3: TGTGCCACCAGCAGAGGTGCTCAGAACACTGAAGCTTTCTTT. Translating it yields CATSRGAQNTEAFF.

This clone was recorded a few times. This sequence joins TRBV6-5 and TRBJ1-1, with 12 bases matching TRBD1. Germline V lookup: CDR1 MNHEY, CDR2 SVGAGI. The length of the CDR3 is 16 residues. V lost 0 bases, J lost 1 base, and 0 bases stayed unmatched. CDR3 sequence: CASSYSGQGANTEAFF. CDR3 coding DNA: TGTGCCAGCAGTTACTCGGGACAGGGGGCGAACACTGAAGCTTTCTTT.

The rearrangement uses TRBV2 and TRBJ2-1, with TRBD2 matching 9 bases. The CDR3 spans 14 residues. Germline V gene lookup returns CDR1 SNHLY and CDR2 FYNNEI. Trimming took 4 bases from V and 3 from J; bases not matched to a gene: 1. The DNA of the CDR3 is TGTGCCAGCAGTGCTAGCGGGGACTACAATGAGCAGTTCTTC. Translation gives CASSASGDYNEQFF.

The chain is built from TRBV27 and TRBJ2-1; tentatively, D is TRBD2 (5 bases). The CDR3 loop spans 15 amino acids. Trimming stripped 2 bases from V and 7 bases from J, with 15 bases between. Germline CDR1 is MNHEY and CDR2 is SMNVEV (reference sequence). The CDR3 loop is CASSLTVRRRNEQFF. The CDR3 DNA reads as TGTGCCAGCAGTTTAACTGTGCGGAGGAGGAATGAGCAGTTCTTC.